The 4 T cell receptor beta chains given below trace back to one sample, sequenced in a study of T cell changes during pregnancy in multiple sclerosis. Method: immunoSEQ multiplex PCR; TCRdb's copy keeps in-frame clones and lacks some. Among 35,000 to 45,000 clones listed, 91% were seen once. The sequencing used CD4+ T cells from peripheral blood mononuclear cells, collected in the second trimester of pregnancy. Receptors were obtained from a female donor in good health, enrolled as a control in a pregnancy study.

This clone was counted once. This chain connects TRBV30 to TRBJ2-7; D is possibly TRBD2 (5 bases). Germline V gene sequence: CDR1 GTSNPN, CDR2 SVGIG (reference sequence). The CDR3 is 12 residues long. V was cut by 0 bases and J by 3 bases, with 6 bases left in between. CDR3 sequence reads: CAWSVGSYEQYF. For the CDR3, the DNA is TGTGCCTGGAGTGTTGGGAGCTACGAGCAGTACTTC.

This clone was recorded once. V is TRBV6-5 and J is TRBJ1-2; no reliable D call. Germline values: CDR1 MNHEY, CDR2 SVGAGI. V lost 0 bases to trimming and J lost 7 bases, with 12 bases between them. The length of the CDR3 is 14 residues. The CDR3 DNA sequence: TGTGCCAGCAGTTACTCACTCGGGGTTTCTGGCTACACCTTC. It yields the protein CASSYSLGVSGYTF.

The gene calls are TRBV6-5 and TRBJ2-7, with TRBD1 as a possible D gene (6 bases). Germline V gene sequence: CDR1 MNHEY, CDR2 SVGAGI. CDR3 length: 15 amino acids. Trimming shortened V by 6 bases and J by 2 bases, and 17 bases separated the two germline ends. The CDR3 coding sequence is TGTGCCAGCAGCCCAACCGGGACACAAACCTACGAGCAGTACTTC. Residues: CASSPTGTQTYEQYF.

This clone was observed a single time. The chain has TRBV28 and TRBJ2-3; the D is unclear. V gave up 8 bases and J gave up 1 base, with 19 bases separating them. Germline V gene sequence: CDR1 MDHEN, CDR2 SYDVKM. This CDR3 is 16 amino acids long. The CDR3 here is CASFPLIPARTDTQYF. The CDR3 DNA reads TGTGCCAGCTTTCCACTTATTCCCGCCCGCACAGATACGCAGTATTTT.